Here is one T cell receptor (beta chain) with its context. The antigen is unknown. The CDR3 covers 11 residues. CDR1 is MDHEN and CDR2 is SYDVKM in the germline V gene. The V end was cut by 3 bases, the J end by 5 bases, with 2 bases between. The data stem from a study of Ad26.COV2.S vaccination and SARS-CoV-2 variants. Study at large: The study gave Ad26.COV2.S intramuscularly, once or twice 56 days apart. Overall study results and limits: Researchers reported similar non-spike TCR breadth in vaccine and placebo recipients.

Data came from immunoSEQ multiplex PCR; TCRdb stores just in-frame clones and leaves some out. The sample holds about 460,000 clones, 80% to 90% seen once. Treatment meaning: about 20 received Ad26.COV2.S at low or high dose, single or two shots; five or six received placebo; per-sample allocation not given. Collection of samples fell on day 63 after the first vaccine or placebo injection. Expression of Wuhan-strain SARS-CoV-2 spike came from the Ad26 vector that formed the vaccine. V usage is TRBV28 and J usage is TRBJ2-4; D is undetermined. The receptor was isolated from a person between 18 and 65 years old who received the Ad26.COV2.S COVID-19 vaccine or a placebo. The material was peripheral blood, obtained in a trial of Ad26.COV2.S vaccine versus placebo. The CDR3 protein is CASSFENIQYF. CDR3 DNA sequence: TGTGCCAGCAGTTTCGAAAACATTCAGTACTTC.